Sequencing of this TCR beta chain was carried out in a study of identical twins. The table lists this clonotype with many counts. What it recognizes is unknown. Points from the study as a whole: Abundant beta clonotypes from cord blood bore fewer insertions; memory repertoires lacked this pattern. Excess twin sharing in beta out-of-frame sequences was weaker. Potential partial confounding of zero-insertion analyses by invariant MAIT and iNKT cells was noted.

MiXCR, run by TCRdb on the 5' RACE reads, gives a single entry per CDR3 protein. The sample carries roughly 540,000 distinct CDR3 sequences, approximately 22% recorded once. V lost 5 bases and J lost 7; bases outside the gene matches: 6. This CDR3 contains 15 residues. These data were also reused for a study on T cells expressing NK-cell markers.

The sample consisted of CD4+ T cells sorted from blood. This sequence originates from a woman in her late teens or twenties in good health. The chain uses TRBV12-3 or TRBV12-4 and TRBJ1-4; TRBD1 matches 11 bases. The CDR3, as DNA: TGTGCCAGCAGTCTGGGCGGGACAGGGGGTGAAAAACTGTTTTTT. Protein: CASSLGGTGGEKLFF.